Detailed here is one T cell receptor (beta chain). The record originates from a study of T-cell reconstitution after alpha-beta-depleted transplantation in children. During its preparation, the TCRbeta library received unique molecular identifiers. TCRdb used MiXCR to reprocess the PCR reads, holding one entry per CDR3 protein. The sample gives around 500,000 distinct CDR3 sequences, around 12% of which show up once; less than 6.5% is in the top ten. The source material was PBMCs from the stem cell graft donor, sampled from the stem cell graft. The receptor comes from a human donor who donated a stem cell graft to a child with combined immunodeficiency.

CDR3 residues: CATSSPLQGAMGEQYF. The CDR3 nucleotides read TGTGCCACCAGCAGTCCCCTGCAGGGGGCTATGGGCGAGCAGTACTTC. The genes are TRBV15 and TRBJ2-7, with 8 nucleotides matching TRBD1. The V gene end was trimmed by 3 bases and the J gene end by 6 bases; junction bases not matched to a gene: 13. Germline lookup yields CDR1 LNHNV and CDR2 YYDKDF (reference sequence). The CDR3 runs 16 residues. Full variable domain (rest looked up from reference TRBV15 and TRBJ2-7): DAMVIQNPRYQVTQFGKPVTLSCSQTLNHNVMYWYQQKSSQAPKLLFHYYDKDFNNEADTPDNFQSRRPNTSFCFLDIRSPGLGDTAMYLCATSSPLQGAMGEQYFGPGTRLTVT.